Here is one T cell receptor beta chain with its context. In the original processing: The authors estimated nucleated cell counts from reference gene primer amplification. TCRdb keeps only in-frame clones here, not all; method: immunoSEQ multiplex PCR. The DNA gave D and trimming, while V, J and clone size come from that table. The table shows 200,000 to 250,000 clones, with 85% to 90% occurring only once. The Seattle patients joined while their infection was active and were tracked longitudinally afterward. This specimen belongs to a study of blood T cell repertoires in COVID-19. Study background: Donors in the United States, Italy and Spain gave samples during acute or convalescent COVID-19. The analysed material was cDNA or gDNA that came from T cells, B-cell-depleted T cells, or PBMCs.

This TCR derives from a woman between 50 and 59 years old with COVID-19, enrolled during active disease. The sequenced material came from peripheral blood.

The CDR3 reads CASTPSSHSLGRRSYGYTF. The CDR3 DNA sequence: TGCGCCAGCACCCCCTCCAGTCATTCGTTGGGGAGGAGGTCCTATGGCTACACCTTC. The V and J genes are TRBV10-2 and TRBJ1-2; D not resolved. Germline V lookup: CDR1 WSHSY, CDR2 SAAADI. The CDR3 contains 19 residues. Trimming took off 7 bases at V and 4 bases at J, with 31 bases between the two ends.